Only a few counts were recorded for the clone carrying this T cell receptor beta chain. Its target is unknown. The data originate from a study of T cell repertoires in cytomegalovirus infection. Study-wide context: The authors relied on CMV epitopes, both recently identified HLA-C-restricted and well-studied HLA-B-restricted. Carrying CMV and the relevant HLA type showed in public TCR beta signatures. Whole-study findings and limits: Clonotypes of TCR beta that were HLA-C-restricted and CMV-specific dominated the ex vivo response.

Each CDR3 protein is one row after TCRdb ran MiXCR on the reads. The sample yields 750,000 to 950,000 distinct CDR3 sequences, under 35% seen once. This CDR3 has 13 residues. The germline V gene encodes CDR1 MNHEY and CDR2 SVGAGI. The V and J ends lost 10 bases and 7 bases respectively, with 17 bases between them. The J gene is TRBJ2-1, the V gene TRBV6-5; D perhaps matches TRBD1 (7 bases). Sequenced here: cultured CD8+ T cells from PBMCs, sampled from culture after CMV antigen stimulation. The TCR was taken from a human donor in good health (CMV status not recorded). Some clones in this sample may be carry-over from other donors' samples. DNA for the CDR3: TGTGCCATCCGACAGGGAGGTGGGAATGAGCAGTTCTTC. It translates to CAIRQGGGNEQFF.